This T cell receptor (beta chain) was observed in a study of post-analysis software for immune sequencing data. Study-level points and caveats: Controls had lower frequencies than patients of about 5 TRBV segments, which included TRBV5-6, TRBV5-1 and TRBV20-1. When the samples were clustered directly with F measure, those that had been prepared in the same batch showed strong co-clustering. Significantly lower normalized Chao1 diversity was seen in multiple sclerosis patients than in controls.

Each TCR beta cDNA library carried unique molecular identifiers. Input populations of 1 to 10 million T cells gave rise to 500,000 or so cDNA molecules. TCRdb re-called the PCR reads through MiXCR, storing one row per CDR3 protein. The repertoire includes about 430,000 distinct CDR3 sequences, over 30% of them detected once, and under 9% sits in the top ten. Losses at the gene ends were 7 bases for V and 1 base for J; bases not matched to a gene: 8. There are 15 residues in the CDR3. CDR1 and CDR2 (germline): MDHEN, SYDVKM. As concerns this clonotype: Its specificity is not known.

The rearrangement joins TRBV28 to TRBJ2-7, with 9 bases lining up with TRBD2. The clonotype comes from a girl aged 2 to 10 with multiple sclerosis. What was sequenced was blood. CDR3 coding DNA: TGTGCCAGCACCCCCAGGCTAGCGGGATCCTACGAGCAGTACTTC. Residues: CASTPRLAGSYEQYF.